The clone carrying this T cell receptor (beta chain) was detected a few times. Time point meaning: patch test 3, about 24 weeks after DPC sensitization. The treatment is: therapeutic diphenylcyclopropenone sensitization with weekly scalp DPC. Unfractionated whole blood yielded total RNA. Authors' analysis steps: Between about 23,224 and 750,000 TCRs appeared in each sample, and the median stood at 95,638. MiXCR was run by TCRdb on the RACE reads, yielding one entry per CDR3 protein. V and J calls and clone size were set by TCRdb, not the authors. The repertoire holds fewer than 50,000 distinct CDR3 sequences, with 9.5% as singletons. The data were taken from a study of human T cells and chemical hapten exposure. Study overall: Patients were given diphenylcyclopropenone on the scalp weekly across the roughly 25-week study. Patch tests containing 0.01% DPC, applied to the upper back, were read at 6 days.

This CDR3 is 13 amino acids long. V lost 6 bases to trimming and J lost 4 bases, with 12 bases between them. The chain couples TRBV12-3 or TRBV12-4 to TRBJ1-1; D unclear. The receptor's source is a man between 50 and 59 years old with alopecia areata. Some clones in this sample may be carry-over from other donors' samples. The sample consisted of whole blood, taken in connection with sensitization to the hapten diphenylcyclopropenone (DPC). The DNA of the CDR3 is TGTGCCAGCAGCCGACCCGCCGCCACTGAAGCTTTCTTT. Its protein is CASSRPAATEAFF.